Given below is one TCR beta chain in context. What it recognizes is unknown. The sample is drawn from a study of siplizumab effects on memory and regulatory T cells. Assays captured roughly 110,000 TCR templates per sample. Assay used: immunoSEQ multiplex PCR; TCRdb lists only in-frame clones, some missing. This sample has 100,000 or so clones; about nine tenths occur once, and the top ten carry just over 2.5%. General study findings and limits: Naive T cells looked more diverse than memory cells and looked like major alloresponse contributors. Mappable alloreactive CD4+ clones came from Treg cells under 80% of the time on average with siplizumab, against 26.9% in controls.

This receptor was obtained from a human donor in good health. Some clones in this sample may be carry-over from other donors' samples. Specimen: CD4+ T cells sorted from blood.

The CDR3 nucleotides are TGTGCCAGCAGCTTTACTTATCCCCTTTACGAGCAGTACTTC. It is translated as CASSFTYPLYEQYF. The chain links TRBV11-2 to TRBJ2-7; D remains ambiguous. The CDR3 consists of 14 residues. Germline-derived CDR1 and CDR2 are SGHAT and FQNNGV. Trimming stripped 3 bases from V and 4 bases from J, with 13 bases between.